This record concerns one T cell receptor (beta chain) sequence. This clonotype showed up just a few times. The target of this receptor is not known. Base qualities are not recorded, but no much larger clone differs from it by a single base. The sample is drawn from a study of CD8+CD57+ T cells in acquired aplastic anemia (dated by TCRdb to 2016 to 2019). Background on the whole study: A mean of roughly 2.9 ug of DNA, ranging from roughly 0.17 to 30 ug, was extracted from sorted CD4+ and CD8+ cells. A CD8+CD57+ expansion meant a frequency higher than the mean frequency seen in healthy subjects. What the work shows at the level of the full study, not this receptor alone: Patients and healthy controls showed no significant difference in CD8+ Simpson's diversity (P=0.060). Twenty-nine CD8+ CDR3 sequences were shared between patients and controls but appeared highly expressed in patients and within their immunodominant clones.

Expansion of CD8+CD57+ cells had been shown by flow cytometry in the patients chosen for sequencing. Severe acquired aplastic anemia was diagnosed in all patients according to International Study of Aplastic Anemia and Agranulocytosis and Camitta criteria. No patient had received any therapy when blood was sampled. In the study, sorted CD4+ and CD8+ blood T cells from patients with severe aplastic anemia and from healthy subjects underwent deep sequencing of TCR repertoires. In the USA, patient enrollment took place under clinicaltrials.gov protocols 00001620, 01623167, 00001397, 00071045, 00081523 and 00961064. Ficoll-Paque density gradient centrifugation was used to isolate peripheral blood mononuclear cells. CD4+ and CD8+ T cells were sorted by FACS or magnetic beads before DNA extraction. The germline ends are 20 bases apart after V is trimmed by 7 bases and J by 8 bases. From a lookup of the germline V gene, CDR1 and CDR2 are MNHNS and SASEGT. The CDR3 starts with the cysteine, ends with the phenylalanine, and has 15 residues. Only the CDR3 portion is preserved as DNA: 45 bases, with reading frame beginning at the first base.

Profiling of TCR beta VDJ combinations and CDR3 sequences used genomic DNA as the template. TCR repertoire sequencing was run on an Illumina HiSeq 2000. Per the original workflow: Repertoire assessment relied on Simpson's diversity index, CDR3 size and DJ length profiles, and TRBV/TRBJ rearrangement plots. The immunodominant clone was defined as the most abundant DNA sequence in deep sequencing data. CDR3 amino acid sequences were checked for sharing between subjects and were compared against published repertoires and the VDJdb database. The public reads were run again by TCRdb, first through fastp at Q25 and then through MiXCR, and only productive beta chains were kept. Every CDR3 protein is listed once, alongside the most common genes and DNA of its rows. The V and J calls come from TCRdb's annotation, not from the publication. This sample lists fewer than 250,000 distinct CDR3 sequences; approximately 45% were detected once. About 8.3% of the sample goes to the ten largest clones.

This receptor was obtained from a human donor with aplastic anemia. Source material: sorted CD4+, CD8+, or CD8+CD57+ T cells (not recorded which) from PBMCs. This receptor chain uses TRBV6-1 and TRBJ1-4, and the D gene may be TRBD1, 5 bases matching. The nucleotide sequence reads TGTGCCAGCAAACAAATCGCCGGGGCAGCCGAAAAACTGTTTTTT. Protein translation: CASKQIAGAAEKLFF.